The 13 T cell receptor beta chains presented below share a single source sample, sequenced in a study of cytomegalovirus exposure and HLA in healthy donors (TCRdb year 2017). Receptor libraries were prepared by the immunoSEQ multiplex PCR assay. For the multiplex PCR, a mixture combining 60 forward primers for TCR Vbeta segments and 13 reverse primers for TCR Jbeta segments was used. TCRdb re-hosts the immuneACCESS table, in-frame sequences only. Its copies lack some clones; in the studies checked, an unresolved V gene accounts for under half of them, and the cause for the rest is not known. The sample yields around 120,000 clones; 70% to 80% were counted once. Clones ranked in the top ten supply approximately 1.7% of the sample. Sequencing input: PBMCs. These receptors came from a woman in her forties or fifties in good health and CMV-seronegative.

This clone was seen more than once but under ten times. The CDR3 nucleotides read TGTGCCAGCAGCCCTCCGTTGGGGACAGGTACCGGGGAGCTGTTTTTT. This gives the protein CASSPPLGTGTGELFF. The chain recombines TRBV10-3 with TRBJ2-2; 8 bases are shared with TRBD1. Trimming cost V 10 bases and J 5 bases; bases outside gene matches: 15. Germline V gene lookup returns CDR1 ENHRY and CDR2 SYGVKD. The CDR3 consists of 16 residues.

J is TRBJ1-4 and V is TRBV10-3, with a possible D match to TRBD1 (5 bases). The V end was cut by 3 bases, the J end by 8 bases, with 10 bases between. The germline V gene has CDR1 ENHRY and CDR2 SYGVKD. This CDR3 has 13 residues. This CDR3 reads CAISDQGGEKLFF. The CDR3 DNA sequence: TGTGCCATCAGTGATCAGGGAGGGGAAAAACTGTTTTTT.

Concerning this clone: One end of the junction fails to match germline, which may point to a read error. The CDR3: CASSLGGTGHNSNQPQHF. CDR3 bases: TGTGCCAGCAGTTTGGGAGGGACAGGGCATAATAGCAATCAGCCCCAGCATTTT. The rearrangement joins TRBV5-4 to TRBJ1-5, with TRBD1 matching 9 bases. CDR1 is SGHNT, CDR2 YYREEE, per germline (reference sequence). This CDR3 spans 18 amino acids.

The V and J genes are TRBV14 and TRBJ1-4; a possible D gene is TRBD1 (5 bases). Between the trimmed V and J ends, which lost 2 bases and 10 bases, there was a span of 17 bases. Germline loops: CDR1 SGHDN, CDR2 FVKESK. The CDR3 consists of 15 residues. The CDR3 DNA follows: TGTGCCAGCAGCCAAACGGGACCCCAGGGAGGAAAACTGTTTTTT. Amino acids: CASSQTGPQGGKLFF.

The rearrangement joins TRBV28 to TRBJ2-1, with D possibly matching TRBD2 (5 bases). V was cut by 5 bases and J by 0 bases, with 8 bases left in between. CDR3 size: 14 residues. Per germline, CDR1 MDHEN and CDR2 SYDVKM. Written as DNA, the CDR3 is TGTGCCAGCAGTACGGGGAGCTCCTACAATGAGCAGTTCTTC. Amino acids: CASSTGSSYNEQFF.

The rearrangement joins TRBV7-8 to TRBJ2-7, with TRBD2 identical over 7 bases. CDR1 SGHVS and CDR2 FQNEAQ come from the germline V gene. This CDR3 has 15 residues. With 0 bases clipped from V and 0 bases from J, the junction kept 2 bases outside the gene matches. CDR3 amino acids: CASSLAGGSSYEQYF. The CDR3 coding sequence is TGTGCCAGCAGCTTAGCGGGGGGGAGCTCCTACGAGCAGTACTTC.

Details on this clone: Other DNA sequences from this sample encode an identical CDR3 as well. The chain links TRBV28 to TRBJ1-1, with TRBD1 identical over 8 bases. CDR1 is MDHEN and CDR2 is SYDVKM in the germline V gene. This CDR3 spans 16 amino acids. The ends lost 2 bases at V and 0 bases at J; junction bases unmatched: 5. The CDR3 sequence: CASSLPGQGMNTEAFF. CDR3 coding DNA: TGTGCCAGCAGTTTACCCGGACAGGGCATGAACACTGAAGCTTTCTTT.

This clone appeared once. V and J are TRBV5-1 and TRBJ2-5; 8 nucleotides agree with TRBD1. Losses at the gene ends were 0 bases for V and 1 base for J; bases not matched to a gene: 5. CDR1 is SGHRS and CDR2 is YFSETQ in the germline V gene. The CDR3 is 16 amino acids. The CDR3 region is CASSLGGGQAQETQYF. DNA for the CDR3: TGCGCCAGCAGCTTGGGTGGGGGACAGGCCCAAGAGACCCAGTACTTC.

The DNA for the CDR3 is TGCGCCAGCAGCCAAAGACTGTCCTACGAGCAGTACTTC. Its protein product is CASSQRLSYEQYF. The chain carries TRBV4-1 and TRBJ2-7; no clear D gene. The germline CDR1 and CDR2 sequences are MGHRA and YSYEKL. This CDR3 region has 13 residues. V was shortened by 2 bases and J by 1 base, with 6 bases between the two germline ends.

A single count supports this clone. V gene TRBV21-1 combines with J gene TRBJ1-4. TRBV21-1 is described as a pseudogene. CDR3 length: 16 amino acids. CDR3 nucleotide sequence: TGTGCCAGCAGCACCGAGGGAGGGGCCCATAATGAAAAACTGTTTTTT. Translated: CASSTEGGAHNEKLFF.

This sequence joins TRBV6-6 and TRBJ2-3; D ambiguous. Trimming shortened V by 5 bases and J by 6 bases, and 15 bases separated the two germline ends. There are 14 residues in the CDR3. Germline CDR1 MNHNY, CDR2 SVGAGI (reference sequence). DNA for the CDR3: TGTGCCAGCAGTAACCCAGGCAGATTCGATACGCAGTATTTT. As protein: CASSNPGRFDTQYF.

V usage is TRBV11-2 and J usage is TRBJ1-4, with D maybe TRBD1 (6 bases). This CDR3 spans 14 amino acids. CDR1 is SGHAT, CDR2 FQNNGV, per germline. Between the trimmed V and J ends, which lost 5 bases and 7 bases, there was a span of 14 bases. This chain's CDR3 is CASSPAGVGEKLFF. The CDR3 DNA is TGTGCCAGCAGCCCGGCAGGGGTGGGTGAAAAACTGTTTTTT.

This clone is a singleton in its sample. This sequence joins TRBV5-6 and TRBJ2-7; TRBD1 matches at 11 bases. J gave up 1 base and V 3 bases, and 3 bases lay outside the gene matches. The CDR3 has 15 residues. Germline assignment: CDR1 SGHDT and CDR2 YYEEEE. The CDR3 DNA reads as TGTGCCAGCAGCTCGGGACAGGGGGGGTCCTACGAGCAGTACTTC. Translation gives CASSSGQGGSYEQYF.